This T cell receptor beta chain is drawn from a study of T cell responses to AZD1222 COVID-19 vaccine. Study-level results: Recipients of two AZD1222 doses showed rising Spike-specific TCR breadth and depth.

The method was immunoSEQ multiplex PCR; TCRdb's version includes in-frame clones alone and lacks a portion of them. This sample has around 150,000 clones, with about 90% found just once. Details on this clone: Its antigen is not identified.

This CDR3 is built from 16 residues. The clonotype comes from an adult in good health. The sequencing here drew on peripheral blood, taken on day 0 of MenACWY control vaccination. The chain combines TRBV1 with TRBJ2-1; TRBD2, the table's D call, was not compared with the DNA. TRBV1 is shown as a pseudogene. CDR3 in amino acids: CTSSPFEGRVVNEQFF. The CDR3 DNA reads TGCACCAGCAGCCCCTTCGAGGGTAGAGTGGTTAATGAGCAGTTCTTC.